This TCR beta chain was documented in a study of cytomegalovirus exposure and HLA in healthy donors. Study-level information: From HLA-typed donors, an early data release held around 85 million unique TCRs. Among the roughly 430 genotyped donors, 81% were placed in the Caucasian-associated ancestry cluster.

The CDR3 consists of 14 residues. CDR1 is MNHNS, CDR2 SASEGT, per germline. V was trimmed by 2 bases and J by 4 bases, leaving 10 bases between them. The PCR made use of 60 Vbeta and 13 Jbeta primers. Using immunoSEQ multiplex PCR, the repertoire was profiled, and TCRdb retains in-frame clones only, with some absent. The data show 250,000 or so clones, with approximately 91% seen just once and roughly 1.6% held by the top ten. The specimen sequenced was PBMCs. The J gene is TRBJ2-3, the V gene TRBV6-1; tentatively, D is TRBD2 (6 bases). The TCR was taken from a girl aged 2 to 10 in good health and CMV-seronegative. CDR3 protein: CASSEFPGADTQYF. CDR3 bases: TGTGCCAGCAGTGAATTTCCGGGAGCAGATACGCAGTATTTT.